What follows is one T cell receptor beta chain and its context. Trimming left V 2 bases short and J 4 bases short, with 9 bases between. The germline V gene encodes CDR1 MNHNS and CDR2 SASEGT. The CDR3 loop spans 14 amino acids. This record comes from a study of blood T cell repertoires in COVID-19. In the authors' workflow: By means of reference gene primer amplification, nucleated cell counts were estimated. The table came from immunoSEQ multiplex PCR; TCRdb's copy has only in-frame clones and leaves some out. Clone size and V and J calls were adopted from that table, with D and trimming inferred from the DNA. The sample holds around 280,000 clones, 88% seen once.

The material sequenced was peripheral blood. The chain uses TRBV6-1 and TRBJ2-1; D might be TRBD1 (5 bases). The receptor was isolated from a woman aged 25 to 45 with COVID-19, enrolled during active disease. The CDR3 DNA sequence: TGTGCCAGCAGTGAAAGGGGCAGTTACAATGAGCAGTTCTTC. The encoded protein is CASSERGSYNEQFF.